The entry that follows covers one T cell receptor (beta chain) sequence. Germline V lookup: CDR1 MNHEY, CDR2 SMNVEV (reference sequence). This CDR3 is 17 amino acids long. Germline trimming cut 5 bases from V and 3 bases from J; bases unmatched to any gene: 12. The data stem from a study of shared clonotypes between healthy human individuals. Assay: immunoSEQ multiplex PCR; the TCRdb copy retains only in-frame clones and omits some. The sample shows about 2.2 million clones, roughly 95% of them seen only once. CD8 cells regarded as naive lacked CD45RO, were positively chosen for CCR7, and omitted terminally differentiated effector memory CD45RA+ cells.

The sequence was collected from a man aged 18 to 29 in good health. Some clones in this sample may be carry-over from other donors' samples. Material for sequencing was naive CD8+ T cells from PBMCs. V gene TRBV27 combines with J gene TRBJ1-5; 8 bases align to TRBD1. For the CDR3, the DNA is TGTGCCAGCAGTCCCGTTCTGACAGGGGCGAACAATCAGCCCCAGCATTTT. It translates to CASSPVLTGANNQPQHF.